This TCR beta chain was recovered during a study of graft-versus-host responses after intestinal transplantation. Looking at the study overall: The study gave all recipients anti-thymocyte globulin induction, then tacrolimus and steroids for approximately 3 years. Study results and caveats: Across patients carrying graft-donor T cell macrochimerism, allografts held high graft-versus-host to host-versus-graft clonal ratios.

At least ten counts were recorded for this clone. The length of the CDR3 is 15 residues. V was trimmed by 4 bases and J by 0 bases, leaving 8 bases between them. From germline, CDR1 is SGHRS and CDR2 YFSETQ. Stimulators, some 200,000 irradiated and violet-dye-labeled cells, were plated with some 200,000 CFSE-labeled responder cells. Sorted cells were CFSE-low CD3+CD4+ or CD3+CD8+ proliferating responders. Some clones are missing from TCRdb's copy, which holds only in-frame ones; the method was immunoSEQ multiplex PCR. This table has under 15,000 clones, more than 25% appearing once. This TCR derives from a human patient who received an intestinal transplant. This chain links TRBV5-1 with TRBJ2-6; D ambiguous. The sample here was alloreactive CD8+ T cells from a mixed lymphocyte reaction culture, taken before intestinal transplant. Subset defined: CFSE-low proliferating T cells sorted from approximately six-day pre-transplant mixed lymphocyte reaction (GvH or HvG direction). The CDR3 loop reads CASSRHYSGANVLTF. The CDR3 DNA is TGCGCCAGCAGCCGACATTACTCTGGGGCCAACGTCCTGACTTTC.